This T cell receptor (beta chain) was obtained from a study of cytomegalovirus exposure and HLA in healthy donors (dated by TCRdb to about 2017). Study-wide context: In an earlier analysis of around 540 of the donors, 250 to 300 Gb of sequence data and roughly 100 million unique TCR beta sequences from roughly 180 million T cells were reported. Of the roughly 390 genotyped donors, approximately 83% fell in the genetic ancestry cluster associated with self-reported Caucasian donors. The later analysis used no new phenotypic data to find candidate immune exposures, relying instead on TCR beta sequences and their occurrence across donors. Besides the first cohort of approximately 710 subjects, a separate validation cohort made up of around 120 different subjects was used. To predict cytomegalovirus infection status, the study combined high-throughput TCR immunosequencing, statistical association of individual TCRs with disease status, and machine learning. Donor age, sex, ethnicity and CMV serostatus were compiled alongside the repertoire data. Approximately 310 gigabases of sequencing data and around 90 million unique TCR sequences made up an early release that covered 500 to 650 HLA-typed donors. In a later analysis, previously published TCR beta repertoires from more than 500 donors were re-analyzed and high-resolution HLA genotyping was added so that TCR occurrence patterns could be studied. In an earlier analysis of 500 to 650 of the donors, high-throughput TCR beta sequencing was used to judge whether each TCR beta V gene segment behaved as functional or pseudogenic. The study aimed to test whether cataloging public T cell receptors could reveal signatures of past pathogen exposure. The study used immunosequencing to profile the T cell repertoires of about 670 subjects and linked those repertoires to cytomegalovirus serostatus. Typing coverage varied by locus: roughly 629-640 donors for A, B, C, DRB1 and DQB1; approximately 560 for DQA1; over 600 for DPA1; approximately 470 for DPB1. Across roughly 420 genotyped donors of the cohort, an average of roughly 250,000 unique TCR beta nucleotide sequences per donor were sequenced, and roughly a sixth of those sequences were non-productive. All discovery cohort repertoires had been generated on a single sequencing platform. Genome-wide SNP genotypes for about three fifths of the 666 donors were used in a later genetic analysis, which treated that subset as a discovery cohort. Both class I and class II loci were covered by HLA typing, at four-digit resolution. A handful of DR-DQ haplotypes were treated as single units for association and clustering because of strong linkage in the cohort.

The cohort was made up of roughly 670 healthy bone marrow donors. Cohort members were all nominally healthy when sampled, although unrecorded immune exposures were likely present. The donor tested CMV seropositive, placing the donor among the 250 to 350 seropositive members of the cohort. A peripheral blood sample was collected from each donor, and TCR beta sequencing was performed on peripheral blood mononuclear cells. The Qiagen DNeasy Blood Extraction Kit was used to extract genomic DNA from the blood cell samples. Library method: the immunoSEQ multiplex PCR assay. For the multiplex PCR, a mixture combining 60 forward primers for TCR Vbeta segments and 13 reverse primers for TCR Jbeta segments was used. The CDR3 region of rearranged TCR beta genes was amplified from genomic DNA with a multiplex PCR assay. Amplified TCR beta libraries were sequenced as 87-base-pair reads on the Illumina HiSeq System. As for the original processing: Across the 600 to 700 repertoires, a later analysis counted some 80 million unique TCR beta chains, roughly 11 million of which were shared by at least two donors. To remove PCR and sequencing errors, raw reads were error-corrected and collapsed into unique sequences using a nearest-neighbor algorithm that merged closely related sequences. CDR3 sequences were aligned to IMGT reference sequences to assign V, D and J gene segments. Each retained sequence needed at least a six-nucleotide match to both a V gene segment and a J gene segment. A rearrangement counted as productive if the CDR3 had no stop codons and remained in frame with V and J, and every other rearrangement counted as non-productive. Following IMGT convention, CDR3 was defined as the stretch from the second conserved V-encoded cysteine to the conserved J-encoded phenylalanine. Sequences without an unambiguous match to a single V gene segment were excluded from the earlier analysis of several hundred of the donors. In an earlier analysis of a few hundred of the donors, a V segment was called functional when productive rearrangements were above 56.7%, and segregating when the standard deviation between donors exceeded 5%. A statistical classification framework was built to diagnose cytomegalovirus status from the catalog of TCR beta chain sequences. V and J gene assignment, in a later analysis, came from comparing TCR nucleotide sequences with IMGT/GENE-DB human TR gene sequences. In a later analysis, CDR3 sequences and most-parsimonious VDJ recombination scenarios were assigned using the TCRdist pipeline. In a later analysis, each TCR beta chain was defined by its CDR3 amino acid sequence together with its V-gene family, and reads without a unique V-gene family were excluded. In a later analysis, approximately 640 highly shared, low-generation-probability nucleotide sequences were removed to address suspected cross-contamination and a sequencing artifact. In a later analysis, a clonal expansion index for each public chain was calculated from normalized within-repertoire ranks of inferred template counts. In a later analysis, generation probabilities were computed with a VDJ recombination model fitted to out-of-frame rearrangements, and the resulting probabilities were checked against IGoR. In a later analysis, hypergeometric tests were used to score TCR-TCR, TCR-HLA and TCR-CMV co-occurrence, with a repertoire-size bias correction applied to TCR pairs. A later analysis estimated false discovery rates by permuting HLA or CMV assignments 20 times. A later analysis grouped co-occurring TCRs with DBSCAN, adding TCRdist sequence similarity when clustering within HLA-allele-positive subsets. For co-occurrence clustering, repertoires with fewer than 30,000 or more than 120,000 public chains were excluded, along with about five repertoires with anomalous nucleotide sharing. Here the immuneACCESS table is served through TCRdb, limited to in-frame sequences with V and J called. Missing clones are a known gap in these copies; in checked studies unresolved V genes cover under half, and the rest lacks a known reason. The D gene and trimming were derived from the DNA, and the V and J assignments and clone size from that table. The sample table shows some 110,000 clones, and roughly a tenth are seen once. Of the sample, 5.8% is held by the ten largest clones.

The CDR3, from cysteine to phenylalanine, totals 15 residues. Of the read, only the CDR3 DNA is kept; its 45 bases are in frame from base 1. Trimming accounts for 0 bases at V and 6 bases at J, while the number of junction bases matched to no gene is 4. In the germline V gene, CDR1 corresponds to LGHNA and CDR2 to YNFKEQ. Results and caveats for the whole study, not just this receptor: Some IMGT-functional V segments, including TRBV6-2 and TRBV6-3, could not be distinguished by the 87-base-pair reads and were therefore excluded. The authors suggested that the approach could potentially be generalized to other disease states and immunological phenotypes. A further reported finding was that TCR beta sequences accurately predicted the HLA-A and HLA-B alleles for most subjects in the first cohort. Because counts were too low, more than 15 rarely observed V segments, including chromosome 9 orphons, were excluded from the earlier analysis of several hundred of the donors. In a later analysis, TCR association rates were found to vary across HLA loci, with the most associated TCRs seen for DRB1 alleles and the fewest for HLA-C alleles. The sequencing pipeline was judged likely to have produced a cluster of highly shared sequence variants as a technical artifact. In a later analysis, several top co-occurrence clusters were reported to appear linked to parvovirus B19, influenza, CMV and Epstein-Barr virus. The classifier was reported to diagnose cytomegalovirus status with high specificity and sensitivity in both the original cohort and the validation cohort. In an earlier analysis of fewer than 750 of the donors, most TCR beta V segments were observed in productive rearrangements about 87% or about 30% of the time, broadly matching IMGT annotations. Most TCR sequences were seen in very few donors, while some public TCRs were found in many individuals. In this cohort, only TCR beta chains were sequenced, and detectable features were limited by the absence of alpha or paired-chain data. In the study, some 160 TCR beta chains were listed as associated with cytomegalovirus. A later analysis found that HLA-associated TCR beta chains were more clonally expanded and had lower generation probabilities than equally common non-associated chains. In a later genetic analysis, a missense DCLRE1C variant was associated with V-gene and J-gene trimming of TCR beta chains, and the association was replicated in an independent cohort. Roughly uniform sequencing depth across donors was assumed in presence/absence analyses, although this assumption may not hold. At a false discovery rate of 0.05, a later analysis linked 15,000 to 20,000 TCR beta sequences to specific HLA alleles. In a later genetic analysis, fewer N-insertions in productive TCRs were reported among donors in an Asian-associated ancestry cluster than the roughly 710-donor mean. When HLA alleles, especially DR and DQ, strongly co-occurred, attributing TCR associations to individual alleles was difficult. A few of the identified cytomegalovirus-associated TCR beta chains were confirmed in vitro to be specific for cytomegalovirus antigens. In a later analysis, most CMV-associated TCR beta chains were found to appear HLA-restricted, with HLA associations seemingly driven largely by CMV exposure. Linkage disequilibrium might explain the correlated functional status among segregating V segments, but an unknown experimental factor could not be ruled out. HLA typing was unavailable for some donors at each locus, so association tests used only the typed subset. The only immune exposure information available for the cohort was CMV serostatus.

On this clone itself: Its antigen is not yet known. Base qualities are not provided; no much larger clone lies one nucleotide away.

The sequence derives from a man aged 35-49 years in good health and CMV-seropositive. The sequenced sample consisted of PBMCs. Recombination joined TRBV4-2 with TRBJ2-1, and TRBD2 matches 8 of the central bases. In nucleotides, the sequence is TGTGCCAGCAGCCAAGAAAGAAGCGGGAGCAATGAGCAGTTCTTC. Its translation reads: CASSQERSGSNEQFF.